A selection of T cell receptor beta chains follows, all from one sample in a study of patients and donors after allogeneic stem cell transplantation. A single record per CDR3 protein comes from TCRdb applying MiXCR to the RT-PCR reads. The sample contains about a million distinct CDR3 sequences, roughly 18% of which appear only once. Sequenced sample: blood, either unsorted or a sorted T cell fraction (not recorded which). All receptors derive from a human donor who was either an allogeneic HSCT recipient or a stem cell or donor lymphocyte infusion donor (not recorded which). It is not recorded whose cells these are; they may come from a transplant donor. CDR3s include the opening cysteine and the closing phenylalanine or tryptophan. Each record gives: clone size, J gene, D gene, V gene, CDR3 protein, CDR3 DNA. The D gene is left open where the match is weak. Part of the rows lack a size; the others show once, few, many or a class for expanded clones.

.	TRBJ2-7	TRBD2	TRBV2	CASVASGRGEQYF	TGTGCCAGCGTGGCTAGCGGAAGGGGCGAGCAGTACTTC
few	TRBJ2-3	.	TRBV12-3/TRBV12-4	CASSPSLGATQYF	TGTGCCAGCAGCCCCTCACTGGGAGCCACGCAGTATTTT
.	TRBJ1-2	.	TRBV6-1	CASSRYSTENYGYTF	TGTGCCAGCAGCCGATACTCGACAGAAAACTATGGCTACACCTTC
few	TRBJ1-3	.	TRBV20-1	CSARRDSGNTIYF	TGCAGTGCTAGACGAGACTCTGGAAACACCATATATTTT
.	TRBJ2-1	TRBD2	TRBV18	CASSPSRTSYNEQFF	TGTGCCAGCTCACCCTCCCGGACTAGCTACAATGAGCAGTTCTTC
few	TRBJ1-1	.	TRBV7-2	CASSPTLEPLNTEAFF	TGTGCCAGCAGCCCCACACTGGAGCCTTTGAACACTGAAGCTTTCTTT
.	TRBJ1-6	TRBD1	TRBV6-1	CASRGQGVSSPLHF	TGTGCCAGCCGCGGACAGGGGGTGAGTTCACCCCTCCACTTT
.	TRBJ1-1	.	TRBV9	CASSARDNTEAFF	TGTGCCAGCAGCGCTCGGGACAACACTGAAGCTTTCTTT
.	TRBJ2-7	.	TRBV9	CASSSGGDWSSYEQYF	TGTGCCAGCAGCTCCGGAGGGGACTGGTCCTCCTACGAGCAGTACTTC
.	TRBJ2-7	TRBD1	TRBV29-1	CSALDRGFSYEQYF	TGCAGCGCCCTAGACAGGGGGTTCTCCTACGAGCAGTACTTC
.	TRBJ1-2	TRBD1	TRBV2	CASRSGGDYGYTF	TGTGCCAGCAGATCAGGGGGTGACTATGGCTACACCTTC
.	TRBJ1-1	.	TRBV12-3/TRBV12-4	CASSLDRGGLITEAFF	TGTGCCAGCAGTTTAGATAGGGGGGGTTTAATCACTGAAGCTTTCTTT
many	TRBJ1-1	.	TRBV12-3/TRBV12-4	CASRGGTHTEAFF	TGTGCCAGTCGTGGGGGGACGCACACTGAAGCTTTCTTT
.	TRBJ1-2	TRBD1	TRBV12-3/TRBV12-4	CASSSGGSGTF	TGTGCCAGCAGTTCAGGGGGCTCGGGCACCTTC
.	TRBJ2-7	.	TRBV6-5	CASSYPGRNEQYF	TGTGCCAGCAGTTACCCGGGGCGGAACGAGCAGTACTTC
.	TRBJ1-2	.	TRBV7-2	CASSPPGGVGGYTF	TGTGCCAGCAGCCCACCGGGAGGGGTGGGTGGCTACACCTTC
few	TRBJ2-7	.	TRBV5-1	CASSSQDYPYEQYF	TGCGCCAGCAGCTCACAGGATTACCCCTACGAGCAGTACTTC
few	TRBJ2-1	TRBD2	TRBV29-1	CSVDPSGIYNEQFF	TGCAGCGTTGACCCTAGCGGGATATACAATGAGCAGTTCTTC
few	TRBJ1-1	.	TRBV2	CASSEAMNTEAFF	TGTGCCAGCAGTGAAGCTATGAACACTGAAGCTTTCTTT
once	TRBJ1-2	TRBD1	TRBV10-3	CAISPDRGRNLYGYTF	TGTGCCATCAGCCCGGACAGGGGAAGAAACCTCTATGGCTACACCTTC
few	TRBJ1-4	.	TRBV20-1	CSARDRTEINEKLFF	TGCAGTGCTAGAGACCGGACAGAAATTAATGAAAAACTGTTTTTT
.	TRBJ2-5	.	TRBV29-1	CSLGAGAETQYF	TGCAGCCTAGGGGCAGGGGCTGAGACCCAGTACTTC
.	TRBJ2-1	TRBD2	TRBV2	CASKSWASGGDRSYNEQFF	TGTGCCAGCAAATCATGGGCTAGCGGGGGGGACCGCTCCTACAATGAGCAGTTCTTC
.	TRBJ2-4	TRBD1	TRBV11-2	CASSSVTGSKNIQYF	TGTGCCAGCAGCTCGGTGACAGGGTCTAAAAACATTCAGTACTTC
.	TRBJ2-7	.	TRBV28	CASSPVIHEQYF	TGTGCCAGCAGTCCAGTCATCCACGAGCAGTACTTC
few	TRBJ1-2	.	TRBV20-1	CSARERTSQPGYTF	TGCAGTGCTAGAGAGAGAACGTCACAGCCGGGCTACACCTTC
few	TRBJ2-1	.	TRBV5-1	CASSLVLTGEQFF	TGCGCCAGCAGCTTGGTACTCACAGGAGAGCAGTTCTTC
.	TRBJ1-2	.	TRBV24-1	CATSDFRTNYGYTF	TGTGCCACCAGTGATTTTAGGACTAACTATGGCTACACCTTC
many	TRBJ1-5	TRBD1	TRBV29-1	CSVGDRGDQPQHF	TGCAGCGTTGGGGACAGGGGCGATCAGCCCCAGCATTTT
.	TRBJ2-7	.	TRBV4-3	CASSQGGLGEQYF	TGCGCCAGCAGCCAAGGGGGCTTAGGCGAGCAGTACTTC
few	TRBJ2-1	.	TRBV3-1	CASSQLPYNEQFF	TGTGCCAGCAGCCAATTACCGTACAATGAGCAGTTCTTC
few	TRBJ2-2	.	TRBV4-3	CASSHISRHDGELFF	TGCGCCAGCAGCCATATCTCTAGACATGACGGGGAGCTGTTTTTT
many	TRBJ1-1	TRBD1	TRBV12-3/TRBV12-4	CASSPTGYSTEAFF	TGTGCCAGCAGTCCGACAGGGTATAGCACTGAAGCTTTCTTT
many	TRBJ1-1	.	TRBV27	CASLHRAGENTEAFF	TGTGCCAGCTTACACAGGGCTGGGGAGAACACTGAAGCTTTCTTT
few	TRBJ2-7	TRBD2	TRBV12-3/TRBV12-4	CASSLEGLVVSRQYF	TGTGCCAGCAGTTTAGAGGGACTAGTCGTGTCGCGGCAGTACTTC